This TCR beta chain stems from a study of OX40 agonist ivuxolimab in advanced cancers. Sequenced by immunoSEQ multiplex PCR; TCRdb stores in-frame clones only, minus some. This table holds around 70,000 clones, 92% found once. CDR1 and CDR2 (germline): SGHVS, FQNEAQ. Trimming removed 5 bases from V and 3 bases from J, with 13 bases in between. This CDR3 region has 15 residues. The sequencing here drew on CD4+ or CD8+ T cells sorted from blood, taken in a trial of the OX40 agonist ivuxolimab. This TCR came from an adult with an advanced solid tumor such as melanoma, head and neck, liver or kidney cancer. The genes are TRBV7-8 and TRBJ1-4; D is ambiguous. Here the CDR3 DNA reads TGTGCCAGCAGCCAAAGGCCGCAGTCTAATGAAAAACTGTTTTTT. Translation gives CASSQRPQSNEKLFF.